This T cell receptor (beta chain) comes out of a study of T cells in Graves' hyperthyroidism and ophthalmopathy. Study-wide results and limits: Model-based prediction identified ophthalmopathy a median roughly six months prior to its onset.

This clonotype was observed a single time. Its antigen is as yet unknown. Uncontrolled infection, other autoimmune disease, pregnancy or lactation excluded patients. The trim removed 6 bases at V and 6 bases at J, leaving 15 bases unmatched. The CDR3 has 17 residues. Germline V CDR1 and CDR2: MDHEN, SYDVKM. RNA transcripts yielded amplified TCR beta CDR3 regions. A first-round RT-PCR of the TCR CDR3 used the HTBI primer set. TCRdb recomputed calls from the multiplex PCR reads with MiXCR, one row per CDR3 protein. Of about 420,000 distinct CDR3 sequences detected, 15% to 17% appear once; the ten largest clones hold about 7.7%.

The sequence was obtained from a woman under 30 with Graves' hyperthyroidism. Input material: blood. V and J are TRBV28 and TRBJ2-1; 9 bases line up with TRBD2. The CDR3 region has the DNA TGTGCCAGCAGCCCTACTTTGGGGCTAGCGGGAATCAATGAGCAGTTCTTC. Encoded protein: CASSPTLGLAGINEQFF.